A selection of T cell receptor beta chains follows, all from one sample in a study of cytomegalovirus exposure and HLA in healthy donors. Measured with immunoSEQ multiplex PCR; TCRdb has only the in-frame clones, and not every one. The sample includes some 150,000 clones, around 77% of them seen just once. The specimen sequenced was PBMCs. These TCRs come from a female donor in good health and CMV-seronegative. Each CDR3 is given with its conserved first and last residue. The D gene is left open where the match is weak. Where a row states a size, it is once, few, many or the class of an expanded clone; other rows omit it.

- TRBJ1-1 TRBV2 TRBD1 TGTGCCAGCAGTGAAGCGGCGCAGGGGGGTTTCTTT CASSEAAQGGFF
- TRBJ2-3 TRBV4-1 TRBD2 TGCGCCAGCAGCCAACTAGCGGGGGGGCTGGATACGCAGTATTTT CASSQLAGGLDTQYF
- TRBJ2-7 TRBV20-1 - TGCAGTGCTAGAGAGGGCGACGAGCAGTACTTC CSAREGDEQYF
- TRBJ1-4 TRBV14 TRBD1 TGTGCCAGCAGCCAAGAGACAGGGCGGTTGGATGAAAAACTGTTTTTT CASSQETGRLDEKLFF
few TRBJ1-2 TRBV10-3 - TGTGCCATCAGTGTGGAGGGGCTGGATGGCTACACCTTC CAISVEGLDGYTF
- TRBJ2-7 TRBV10-3 TRBD1 TGTGCCATCAGCCGGGACAGGGCACGGGAGCAGTACTTC CAISRDRAREQYF
- TRBJ2-1 TRBV2 TRBD2 TGTGCCAGCAGCCATCGGACTAGCGGGGAGAATGAGCAGTTCTTC CASSHRTSGENEQFF
- TRBJ2-7 TRBV7-3 - TGTGCCAGCACCCCATGGCTCACATTATCCTACGAGCAGTACTTC CASTPWLTLSYEQYF
- TRBJ2-2 TRBV6-4 - TGTGCCAGCAGTGCAGAGAACACCGGGGAGCTGTTTTTT CASSAENTGELFF
- TRBJ1-1 TRBV7-2 - TGTGCCAGCATAGGGACAAGTCTCACTGAAGCTTTCTTT CASIGTSLTEAFF
- TRBJ2-7 TRBV5-1 - TGCGCCAGCAGCTTGGACAGCCCAACCTACGAGCAGTACTTC CASSLDSPTYEQYF
- TRBJ2-3 TRBV5-6 TRBD1 TGTGCCAGCAGCCTCCCCGGGACAGGGACAGATACGCAGTATTTT CASSLPGTGTDTQYF
- TRBJ2-7 TRBV6-6 TRBD2 TGTGCCAGCAGTTACCGCGCGGGGGGGCTGAGCGAGCAGTACTTC CASSYRAGGLSEQYF
- TRBJ2-1 TRBV7-3 TRBD2 TGTGCCAGCAGCCTCCGACTAGCGGGGGACAATGAGCAGTTCTTC CASSLRLAGDNEQFF
few TRBJ2-2 TRBV5-4 TRBD1 TGTGCCAGCAGCTTTGGGACAGGGAACACCGGGGAGCTGTTTTTT CASSFGTGNTGELFF
once TRBJ1-5 TRBV7-2 - TGTGCCAGCAGCCCCCGACTCGCTTCGCCCCAGCATTTT CASSPRLASPQHF
- TRBJ2-3 TRBV4-3 TRBD2 TGCGCCAGCAGCCAAGAGGCCGGTAGCGGGCCCACAGATACGCAGTATTTT CASSQEAGSGPTDTQYF
few TRBJ2-7 TRBV6-1 TRBD1 TGTGCCAGCAGTGAAGCTAGGGGGCAGTGGGAGCAGTACTTC CASSEARGQWEQYF
- TRBJ2-1 TRBV7-3 TRBD1 TGTGCCAGCAGCCCAGGGACAGGTCCCCCGATTGGCAATGAGCAGTTCTTC CASSPGTGPPIGNEQFF
- TRBJ2-7 TRBV7-9 - TGTGCCAGCAGCCCCCTCCGGGATTTCCCCTACGAGCAGTACTTC CASSPLRDFPYEQYF
- TRBJ2-6 TRBV18 TRBD2 TGTGCCAGCTCACCCTGGACTAGGGGCTCTGGGGCCAACGTCCTGACTTTC CASSPWTRGSGANVLTF
- TRBJ1-1 TRBV30 TRBD1 TGTGCCTGGAGTGTGAGCAGGGGGCAAACTGAAGCTTTCTTT CAWSVSRGQTEAFF
- TRBJ2-2 TRBV29-1 TRBD1 TGCAGCGCCCTGGGACAGGTTAACACCGGGGAGCTGTTTTTT CSALGQVNTGELFF
few TRBJ1-2 TRBV10-3 TRBD1 TGTGCCATCAGTGAGACCTCGGCCGGGACAGAGAACTATGGCTACACCTTC CAISETSAGTENYGYTF
- TRBJ2-1 TRBV6-4 TRBD2 TGTGCCAGCAGTGAAGCGGGGGAGCCCTACAATGAGCAGTTCTTC CASSEAGEPYNEQFF
- TRBJ2-5 TRBV5-1 - TGCGCCAGCGTGTTGGGAGCGTCGGACTTTCCGACCCAGTACTTC CASVLGASDFPTQYF
- TRBJ1-5 TRBV5-5 - TGTGCCAGCAGCTTACTCCCGGGCCCGCGGGAAAATCAGCCCCAGCATTTT CASSLLPGPRENQPQHF
once TRBJ2-7 TRBV6-5 - TGTGCCAGCAGTTACGCAGGGGACGAGCAGTACTTC CASSYAGDEQYF
- TRBJ1-1 TRBV7-3 - TGTGCCAGCAGCTTAAGGCCCAGGGCAGCGACTGAAGCTTTCTTT CASSLRPRAATEAFF
- TRBJ1-2 TRBV13 TRBD1 TGTGCCAGCAGCTTCGGGACAGGGGAGAGGCAGGATGGCTACACCTTC CASSFGTGERQDGYTF
- TRBJ1-2 TRBV4-3 TRBD1 TGCGCCAGCAGCCAAGCCTCGGGACAGAATTTCTATGGCTACACCTTC CASSQASGQNFYGYTF
- TRBJ2-5 TRBV5-1 TRBD2 TGCGCCAGCAGCTCCGAGGGAGGGTACCAAGAGACCCAGTACTTC CASSSEGGYQETQYF
once TRBJ2-6 TRBV29-1 TRBD1 TGCAGCGTGGGGACAGCCTCTGGGGCCAACGTCCTGACTTTC CSVGTASGANVLTF
few TRBJ2-7 TRBV2 TRBD2 TGTGCCAGCCAGCGGGAAACACAACGCGAGCAGTACTTC CASQRETQREQYF
- TRBJ2-7 TRBV2 - TGTGCCAGCATATTAACAGGAGCGTCCTACGAGCAGTACTTC CASILTGASYEQYF
- TRBJ2-7 TRBV29-1 TRBD2 TGCAGCTTAAGAAGCGGGAGGGCATGGGAGCAGTACTTC CSLRSGRAWEQYF
- TRBJ1-1 TRBV9 TRBD1 TGTGCCAGCAGCGTCCAGGGGGCGCTTAGCACTGAAGCTTTCTTT CASSVQGALSTEAFF
once TRBJ1-2 TRBV6-5 - TGTGCCAGCAGTGCCGACAGGTACGGCTACACCTTC CASSADRYGYTF
few TRBJ1-2 TRBV28 TRBD1 TGTGCCAGCAGTTTCGGCGGGACAGGGGGGGTGGGCTACACCTTC CASSFGGTGGVGYTF
once TRBJ1-2 TRBV27 TRBD1 TGTGCCAGCAGTGAAACAGGGGGATTGGGCTACACCTTC CASSETGGLGYTF
once TRBJ2-2 TRBV9 TRBD2 TGTGCCAGCAGCGTAACACCCGGGACTAGCGTCGGGGAGCTGTTTTTT CASSVTPGTSVGELFF